This TCR beta chain appears in the sequencing data of a study of OX40 agonist ivuxolimab in advanced cancers. Study summary: Earlier anti-PD-1, anti-PD-L1 or anti-CTLA-4 therapy was permitted; 30% to 50% had received some.

Profiling relied on immunoSEQ multiplex PCR, and the TCRdb table lists in-frame clones only, not all of them. Of 55,000 to 75,000 clones listed, 84% were seen once; the top ten hold approximately 2.2%. CDR3 length: 14 amino acids. V dropped 5 bases and J dropped 4; count of bases not matched to a gene: 2. The germline V gene has CDR1 LGHNT and CDR2 FRNRAP. General observations from the study: On average, CD8+ T cells had more expanded clones than CD4+.

For this clone: Its specificity is unknown.

The clonotype was recovered from an adult with an advanced solid tumor such as melanoma, head and neck, liver or kidney cancer. The chain carries TRBV12-5 and TRBJ2-7; the match to TRBD2 covers 13 bases. The sequenced sample was CD4+ or CD8+ T cells sorted from blood, obtained in a trial of the OX40 agonist ivuxolimab. The CDR3 DNA sequence: TGTGCTAGTGGTGGGGGACTAGCGGGATACGAGCAGTACTTC. As protein: CASGGGLAGYEQYF.